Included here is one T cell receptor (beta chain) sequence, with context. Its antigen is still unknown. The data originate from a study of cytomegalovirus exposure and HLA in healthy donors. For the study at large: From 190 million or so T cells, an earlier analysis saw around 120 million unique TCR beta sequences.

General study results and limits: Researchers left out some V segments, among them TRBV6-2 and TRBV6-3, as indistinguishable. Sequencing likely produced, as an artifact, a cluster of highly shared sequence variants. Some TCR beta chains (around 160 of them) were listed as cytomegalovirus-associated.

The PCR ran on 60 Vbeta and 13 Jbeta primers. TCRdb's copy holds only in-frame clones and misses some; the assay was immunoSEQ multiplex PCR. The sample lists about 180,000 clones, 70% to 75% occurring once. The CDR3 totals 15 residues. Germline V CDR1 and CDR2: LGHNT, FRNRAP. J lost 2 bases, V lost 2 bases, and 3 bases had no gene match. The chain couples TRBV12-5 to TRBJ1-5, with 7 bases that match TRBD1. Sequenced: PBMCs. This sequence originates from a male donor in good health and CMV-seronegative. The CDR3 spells CASGLLDRGNQPQHF. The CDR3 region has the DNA TGTGCTAGTGGTTTGCTTGACAGGGGCAATCAGCCCCAGCATTTT.